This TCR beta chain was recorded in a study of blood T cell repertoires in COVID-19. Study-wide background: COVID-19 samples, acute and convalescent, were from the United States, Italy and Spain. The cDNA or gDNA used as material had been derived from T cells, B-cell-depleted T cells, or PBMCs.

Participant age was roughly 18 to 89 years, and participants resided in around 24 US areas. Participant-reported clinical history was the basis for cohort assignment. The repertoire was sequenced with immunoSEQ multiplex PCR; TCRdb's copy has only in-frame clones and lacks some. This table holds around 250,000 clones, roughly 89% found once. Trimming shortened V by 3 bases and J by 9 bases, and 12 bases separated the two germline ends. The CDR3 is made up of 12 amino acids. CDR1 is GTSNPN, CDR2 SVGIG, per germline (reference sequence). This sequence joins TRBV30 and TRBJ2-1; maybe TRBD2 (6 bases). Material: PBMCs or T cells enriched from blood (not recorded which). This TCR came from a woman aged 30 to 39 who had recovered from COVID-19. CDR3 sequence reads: CAWRGVGGEQFF. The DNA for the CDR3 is TGTGCCTGGAGGGGCGTCGGGGGTGAGCAGTTCTTC.